The clone carrying this T cell receptor (beta chain) showed up just once. Its antigen is still unknown. This specimen belongs to a study of shared clonotypes between healthy human individuals. Turning to the study itself: Sampling drew on donors who were a couple of women and three men aged 18 to 49.

Whole-study results and caveats: Roughly 5% of naive CD4 clonotypes were shared across a few donors.

Germline V lookup: CDR1 SNHLY, CDR2 FYNNEI. CDR3 size: 14 residues. Naive CD8 cells lacked CD45RO, underwent positive selection for CCR7 and left out terminally differentiated effector memory CD45RA+ cells. The genomic DNA of each subset was split evenly across several immunoSEQ plates. TCRdb keeps only in-frame clones here, not all; method: immunoSEQ multiplex PCR. The repertoire holds about 590,000 clones, with just under 97% as singletons. Sequenced material: naive CD8+ T cells sorted from blood. This receptor was taken from a woman under 40 in good health. This chain joins TRBV2 and TRBJ2-5; 7 bases are shared with TRBD1. The J call may not be correct, given that the DNA end is closer to TRBJ2-7. The CDR3 region has the DNA TGTGCCAGCAGCGGACGGGACAGCACCTACGAGCAGTACTTC. Encoded protein: CASSGRDSTYEQYF.